The clone carrying this T cell receptor (beta chain) occurred a few times. The sample originates from a study of spatial heterogeneity in lung cancer. Study background: Samples came from 70 to 80 TRACERx patients with untreated early-stage lung cancer. Those follow-up PBMC samples that were available underwent sequencing, at a median interval of about 2 years following resection. In raw reads, more than eight appearances on average were recorded for each unique TCR and UMI combination.

Time point here: blood at routine non-recurrence follow-up after resection. Frozen PBMC, nontumor lung or tumor provided whole RNA, which was sequenced unsorted. One entry per CDR3 protein results from TCRdb running MiXCR on the 5' RACE reads. This repertoire shows about 120,000 distinct CDR3 sequences, 12% found once; its top ten account for approximately 16%. The CDR3 spans 15 residues. Trimming cost V 5 bases and J 3 bases, with 16 bases left between them. CDR1 KGHSH and CDR2 LQKENI come from the germline V gene. This sequence originates from a male donor with early-stage non-small cell lung cancer. This chain uses TRBV18 with TRBJ1-1; TRBD1 is a possible D gene (5 bases). The source material was PBMCs, sampled at follow-up. The CDR3 spells CASSSSGTSDTEAFF. CDR3 DNA: TGTGCCAGCTCATCTTCAGGGACGTCGGACACTGAAGCTTTCTTT.